This T cell receptor beta chain is from a study of T-cell reconstitution after alpha-beta-depleted transplantation in children. Library preparation (for TCRbeta) was performed with unique molecular identifiers. One entry per CDR3 protein results from TCRdb running MiXCR on the PCR reads. Of approximately 1,000,000 distinct CDR3 sequences in the sample, 25% to 35% were seen once. The length of the CDR3 is 16 residues. V shed 7 bases and J shed 2 bases, with 21 bases lying between them. Looked up from germline, CDR1 is SGHRS and CDR2 is YFSETQ. This receptor was taken from a boy less than two years old who had a stem cell transplant for SCID, so the T cells may come from the graft donor. The chain recombines TRBV5-1 with TRBJ1-1; the D gene is possibly TRBD1 (5 bases). This sample comprised PBMCs, mostly from graft donor cells, obtained 360 days after TCRalphabeta/CD19-depleted stem cell transplant. CDR3 nucleotide sequence: TGCGCCAGCTCCCATCCCATCCCGGGGCTTAACACTGAAGCTTTCTTT. Translation: CASSHPIPGLNTEAFF.